This entry describes one T cell receptor beta chain. What it binds is unknown. The sample carries other DNA sequences with the same CDR3. This PCR relied on a set of 60 Vbeta primers and 13 Jbeta primers. TCRdb's copy holds only in-frame clones and misses some; the assay was immunoSEQ multiplex PCR. The sample includes tens of thousands of clones, almost 75% seen only once; the top ten take 5.4%. This entry belongs to a study of cytomegalovirus exposure and HLA in healthy donors. CDR1 is SGDLS and CDR2 is YYNGEE in the germline V gene. Germline trimming cut 0 bases from V and 2 bases from J; bases unmatched to any gene: 2. The CDR3 contains 14 residues. The study, taken as a whole, reports: In an earlier analysis, in some 500 donors, most V segments appeared productive either ~90% or ~30% of the time.

The rearrangement joins TRBV9 to TRBJ2-7; 7 bases map to TRBD2. The source is a man between 45 and 60 years old in good health and CMV-seronegative. The sample taken for sequencing was PBMCs. The CDR3 DNA reads TGTGCCAGCAGCGTAGCGGGGGGTCCCTACGAGCAGTACTTC. Its translation is CASSVAGGPYEQYF.